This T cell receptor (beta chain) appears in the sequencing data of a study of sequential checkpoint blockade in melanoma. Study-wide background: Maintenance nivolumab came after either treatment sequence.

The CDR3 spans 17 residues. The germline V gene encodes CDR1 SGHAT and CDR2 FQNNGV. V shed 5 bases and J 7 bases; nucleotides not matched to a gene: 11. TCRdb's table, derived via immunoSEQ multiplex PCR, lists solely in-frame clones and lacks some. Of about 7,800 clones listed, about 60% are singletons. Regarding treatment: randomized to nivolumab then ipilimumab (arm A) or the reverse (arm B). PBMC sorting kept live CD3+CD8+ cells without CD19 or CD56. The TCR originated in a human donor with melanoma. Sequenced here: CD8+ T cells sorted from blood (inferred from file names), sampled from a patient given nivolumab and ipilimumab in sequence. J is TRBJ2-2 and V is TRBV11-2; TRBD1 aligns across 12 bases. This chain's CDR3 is CASSETPGTGGHGELFF. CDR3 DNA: TGTGCCAGCAGCGAAACTCCCGGGACAGGGGGCCACGGGGAGCTGTTTTTT.